The rows below give T cell receptor beta chains drawn from one sample of a study of T-cell reconstitution after alpha-beta-depleted transplantation in children. Each CDR3 protein is one row after TCRdb ran MiXCR on the PCR reads. This table holds around 600,000 distinct CDR3 sequences, 16% found once. The source was PBMCs from the stem cell graft donor, collected from the stem cell graft. Every receptor here comes from a human donor who donated a stem cell graft to a child with acute myeloid leukemia. Both conserved end residues are part of each CDR3. A D gene is named only where the DNA matches it firmly. Not all rows give a size; the values are once, few, many and, for expanded clones, a class.

>TRBV20-1|TRBJ2-2|.|.
CCARDPTSRAPGTGELFF
TGCTGTGCTAGAGATCCCACTAGCCGGGCCCCGGGCACCGGGGAGCTGTTTTTT
>TRBV7-2|TRBJ1-1|many|.
CASSLARSGEAFF
TGTGCCAGCAGCTTAGCCCGGAGTGGTGAAGCTTTCTTT
>TRBV9|TRBJ1-4|few|.
CASSVGEPNEKLFF
TGTGCTAGCAGCGTAGGGGAGCCTAATGAAAAACTGTTTTTT
>TRBV20-1|TRBJ1-3|many|.
CSANGIYF
TGCAGTGCTAACGGCATATATTTT
>TRBV20-1|TRBJ2-1|many|.
CSARAEGTYNEQFF
TGCAGTGCTAGAGCGGAGGGGACCTACAATGAGCAGTTCTTC
>TRBV9|TRBJ2-3|many|.
CASSVSALTDTQYF
TGTGCCAGCAGCGTAAGTGCCCTCACAGATACGCAGTATTTT
>TRBV27|TRBJ2-1|few|.
CASSPWEDSYNEQFF
TGTGCCAGCAGTCCCTGGGAAGACTCCTACAATGAGCAGTTCTTC
>TRBV6-2/TRBV6-3|TRBJ2-3|.|.
CASSYWQDTQYF
TGTGCCAGCAGCTACTGGCAGGATACGCAGTATTTT
>TRBV28|TRBJ2-5|.|.
CASSFQATQETQYF
TGTGCCAGCAGCTTCCAGGCGACCCAAGAGACCCAGTACTTC
>TRBV20-1|TRBJ1-6|few|.
CSALERGNSPLHF
TGCAGTGCCCTAGAGCGGGGAAATTCACCCCTCCACTTT
>TRBV7-3|TRBJ2-3|few|TRBD1
CASSQDRVGDTQYF
TGTGCCAGCAGCCAGGACAGGGTGGGAGATACGCAGTATTTT
>TRBV7-9|TRBJ2-1|many|TRBD2
CASRSGLAGYNEQFF
TGTGCCAGCAGATCGGGACTAGCGGGTTACAATGAGCAGTTCTTC
>TRBV20-1|TRBJ1-1|many|.
CSARPRAMNTEAFF
TGCAGTGCTAGACCCAGGGCGATGAACACTGAAGCTTTCTTT
>TRBV5-1|TRBJ1-5|few|.
CASSLTGQANQPQHF
TGCGCCAGCAGCTTGACAGGTCAAGCTAATCAGCCCCAGCATTTT
>TRBV5-6|TRBJ2-4|.|.
CASSLAEGLFGNIQYF
TGTGCCAGCAGCTTGGCCGAGGGGTTATTTGGAAACATTCAGTACTTC
>TRBV29-1|TRBJ2-5|many|TRBD1
CSVRQGAETQYF
TGCAGCGTTCGACAGGGGGCTGAGACCCAGTACTTC
>TRBV20-1|TRBJ2-5|few|TRBD1
CSYQGVGTQYF
TGCAGTTACCAGGGGGTCGGGACCCAGTACTTC
>TRBV27|TRBJ2-1|many|.
CASSLFGHEQFF
TGTGCCAGCAGTTTATTTGGGCATGAGCAGTTCTTC
>TRBV27|TRBJ2-7|few|TRBD1
CASSSRTGAYEQYF
TGTGCCAGCAGTTCCCGGACAGGGGCCTACGAGCAGTACTTC
>TRBV7-2|TRBJ1-6|few|TRBD1
CASSRGTALHF
TGTGCCAGCAGCCGAGGGACAGCGCTCCACTTT
>TRBV10-3|TRBJ1-1|many|TRBD1
CAISDGTGAAFF
TGTGCCATCAGTGACGGGACAGGGGCAGCTTTCTTT
>TRBV20-1|TRBJ2-1|many|.
CSARDMPSYNEQFF
TGCAGTGCTAGGGACATGCCTTCCTACAATGAGCAGTTCTTC
>TRBV7-8|TRBJ2-1|.|TRBD1
CASSIPGQAYNEQFF
TGTGCCAGCAGCATCCCCGGACAGGCCTACAATGAGCAGTTCTTC
>TRBV6-1|TRBJ2-7|few|TRBD1
CASSSTGGYEQYF
TGTGCCAGCAGCTCCACAGGGGGCTACGAGCAGTACTTC
>TRBV18|TRBJ2-5|.|.
CASSPNSPGTQETQYF
TGTGCCAGCTCACCGAATAGCCCGGGTACCCAAGAGACCCAGTACTTC
>TRBV7-9|TRBJ2-5|.|.
CASSLMGNSETQYF
TGTGCCAGCAGTCTGATGGGGAACTCCGAGACCCAGTACTTC
>TRBV7-9|TRBJ2-2|.|TRBD2
CASSPKRGTNTGELFF
TGTGCCAGCAGCCCTAAGCGGGGCACGAACACCGGGGAGCTGTTTTTT
>TRBV19|TRBJ2-5|.|.
CASSAGKAETQYF
TGTGCCAGTAGTGCAGGGAAGGCCGAGACCCAGTACTTC
>TRBV12-3/TRBV12-4|TRBJ1-5|.|.
CASTYDNQPQHF
TGTGCCAGCACCTACGATAATCAGCCCCAGCATTTT